The clone carrying this TCR beta chain was recorded many times. Its target is not known. The sample belongs to a study of T cells in Graves' hyperthyroidism and ophthalmopathy. Across the study: Peripheral blood sampling occurred at initial diagnosis, before any treatment.

RNA transcripts provided the source from which TCR beta CDR3 regions were amplified. An initial round of RT-PCR targeting the TCR CDR3 relied on the HTBI primer set. TCRdb reanalysed the multiplex PCR reads using MiXCR and keeps one entry per CDR3 protein. The sample lists about 180,000 distinct CDR3 sequences, about a tenth occurring once. The CDR3 is 15 residues long. J gave up 5 bases and V 0 bases, and 5 bases lay outside the gene matches. Germline values: CDR1 MNHEY, CDR2 SVGAGI. Study-wide findings and caveats: Ophthalmopathy cases were set apart from stable hyperthyroidism by a 13 V-J model.

The rearrangement joins TRBV6-5 to TRBJ1-1; 8 bases are shared with TRBD1. Sequencing was carried out using blood. This TCR derives from a young woman with Graves' hyperthyroidism that later progressed to Graves' ophthalmopathy. The CDR3: CASSYSRTGSTEAFF. CDR3 in DNA: TGTGCCAGCAGTTACTCGCGGACAGGGTCTACTGAAGCTTTCTTT.